The rows below give T cell receptor beta chains drawn from one sample of a study of cytomegalovirus exposure and HLA in healthy donors. TCRdb's table, derived via immunoSEQ multiplex PCR, lists solely in-frame clones and lacks some. Of 150,000 to 200,000 clones listed, roughly 79% were seen once; the top ten hold approximately 2%. The source material was PBMCs. The receptors were sampled from a man aged 25-45 years in good health and CMV-seronegative. Both conserved end residues are part of each CDR3. The D gene is left open where the match is weak. The listing skips clone size in some rows; elsewhere it reads once, few, many or a size class.

d_call,v_call,j_call,clone_size,cdr3_nt,cdr3_aa
TRBD2,TRBV28,TRBJ2-1,NA,TGTGCCAGCAGTTTGTTTAGCGGGACTATCTACAATGAGCAGTTCTTC,CASSLFSGTIYNEQFF
TRBD2,TRBV27,TRBJ2-7,NA,TGTGCCAGCAGACCGGGACTAGATCTCGTCTACGAGCAGTACTTC,CASRPGLDLVYEQYF
NA,TRBV10-1,TRBJ2-1,NA,TGCGCCAGCAGTGAGTCTGGGCGTCGGGGGAATGAGCAGTTCTTC,CASSESGRRGNEQFF
TRBD2,TRBV10-3,TRBJ2-1,NA,TGTGCCATCGGGGAGGGTTCGTGGGAGCAGTTCTTC,CAIGEGSWEQFF
TRBD2,TRBV27,TRBJ2-1,NA,TGTGCCAGCAGTCTCTCCGGGACTAAATACAATGAGCAGTTCTTC,CASSLSGTKYNEQFF
TRBD1,TRBV5-6,TRBJ1-1,NA,TGTGCCAGCAGCTTGGGACAGGGAGGCACTGAAGCTTTCTTT,CASSLGQGGTEAFF
NA,TRBV30,TRBJ1-6,NA,TGTGCCTGGAGTGCCCAGTACCGGGAGTATAATTCACCCCTCCACTTT,CAWSAQYREYNSPLHF
NA,TRBV7-9,TRBJ1-1,NA,TGTGCCAGCTGGCAGGGTGGGAACACTGAAGCTTTCTTT,CASWQGGNTEAFF
TRBD2,TRBV2,TRBJ2-3,NA,TGTGCCAGCAGTCTAGCGGGAGGGCCCCCAGATACGCAGTATTTT,CASSLAGGPPDTQYF
NA,TRBV20-1,TRBJ2-7,NA,TGCAGTGCTCACCCGGGGTCCGAGCAGTACTTC,CSAHPGSEQYF
NA,TRBV6-6,TRBJ2-5,once,TGTGCCAACAGTTACTTAACAGGGAAGGAGACCCAGTACTTC,CANSYLTGKETQYF
NA,TRBV6-5,TRBJ2-3,NA,TGTGCCAGCGCGGCCAGGGTGGAAGATACGCAGTATTTT,CASAARVEDTQYF
TRBD1,TRBV5-1,TRBJ2-7,NA,TGCGCCAGCAGCTTGGAGGGGGCGCAGACCTACGAGCAGTACTTC,CASSLEGAQTYEQYF
NA,TRBV9,TRBJ1-3,NA,TGTGCCAGCAGCGTAGCTACGGAGGGCCGCACCATATATTTT,CASSVATEGRTIYF
NA,TRBV7-3,TRBJ2-2,NA,TGTGCCAGCAGCTACAGCGGGGAGCTGTTTTTT,CASSYSGELFF
TRBD2,TRBV11-2,TRBJ2-3,NA,TGTGCCAGCAGCCTGCGAACAGCGGGAGGTAGCGATACGCAGTATTTT,CASSLRTAGGSDTQYF
TRBD2,TRBV27,TRBJ2-1,NA,TGTGCCAGCGGCACGGGACTAGGGGTGGTAAATGAGCAGTTCTTC,CASGTGLGVVNEQFF
TRBD1,TRBV10-3,TRBJ1-1,few,TGTGCCATCAGTCCTGAGGACAGGCGGAACACTGAAGCTTTCTTT,CAISPEDRRNTEAFF
NA,TRBV2,TRBJ1-6,NA,TGTGCCAGCCTTCGACAGGCTGATTCACCCCTCCACTTT,CASLRQADSPLHF
TRBD1,TRBV5-1,TRBJ1-2,NA,TGCGCCAGCAGCTTTGGGACAGGGTCCTATGGCTACACCTTC,CASSFGTGSYGYTF
TRBD2,TRBV18,TRBJ2-1,NA,TGTGCCAGCTCACGGGTAGCGGGGGCCTACAATGAGCAGTTCTTC,CASSRVAGAYNEQFF
TRBD1,TRBV25-1,TRBJ2-3,NA,TGTGCCAGCAGTCCCCCGGGGACAGGCACAGATACGCAGTATTTT,CASSPPGTGTDTQYF
NA,TRBV6-1,TRBJ2-1,once,TGTGCCAGTGATGACTACTACAATGAGCAGTTCTTC,CASDDYYNEQFF
NA,TRBV5-4,TRBJ2-7,NA,TGTGCCAGCAGCGCAAGTCCGGGGGAATACGAGCAGTACTTC,CASSASPGEYEQYF
TRBD1,TRBV5-1,TRBJ1-1,NA,TGCGCCAGCAGCTTGGACCCGGGACAGGGGGCCACTGAAGCTTTCTTT,CASSLDPGQGATEAFF
TRBD1,TRBV30,TRBJ2-6,NA,TGTGCCCGAGGACAGGCCAGCTCTGGGGCCAACGTCCTGACTTTC,CARGQASSGANVLTF
TRBD1,TRBV10-3,TRBJ1-1,NA,TGTGCCATCAGTTTGACAGGGTTGAACACTGAAGCTTTCTTT,CAISLTGLNTEAFF
TRBD2,TRBV9,TRBJ2-1,NA,TGTGCCAGCAGCGGGGGGGGGACTAGCGGGATTCCCTACAATGAGCAGTTCTTC,CASSGGGTSGIPYNEQFF
TRBD1,TRBV5-1,TRBJ2-2,once,TGCGCCAGCAGCTTGGAACAGGGGGTCGGCACCGGGGAGCTGTTTTTT,CASSLEQGVGTGELFF
NA,TRBV9,TRBJ1-2,once,TGTGCCAGCAGCGTATCCGGGGATCATGGCTACACCTTC,CASSVSGDHGYTF
NA,TRBV5-1,TRBJ2-3,NA,TGCGCCAGCAGCTCTGAGATGGTTAGCACAGATACGCAGTATTTT,CASSSEMVSTDTQYF
NA,TRBV30,TRBJ1-6,few,TGTGCCTGGAGTTTCCGCAGGCGAGATAATTCACCCCTCCACTTT,CAWSFRRRDNSPLHF
NA,TRBV7-9,TRBJ2-7,NA,TGTGCCAGCAGCTTTGAGACAGGCATGGAGGAGCAGTACTTC,CASSFETGMEEQYF
NA,TRBV7-9,TRBJ2-7,once,TGTGCCAGCAGCTTAGAGGGATGGGCAGGGTCCTACGAGCAGTACTTC,CASSLEGWAGSYEQYF
TRBD1,TRBV5-6,TRBJ1-5,once,TGTGCCAGCAGCTTCCAGGGGGCTGGGGGCAATCAGCCCCAGCATTTT,CASSFQGAGGNQPQHF
NA,TRBV5-1,TRBJ1-1,NA,TGCGCCAGCACCCCGGGGTGGCAGAACACTGAAGCTTTCTTT,CASTPGWQNTEAFF
TRBD2,TRBV7-3,TRBJ2-2,NA,TGTGCCAGCAGCTGGGGGGGTAGCCTCGCGAACACCGGGGAGCTGTTTTTT,CASSWGGSLANTGELFF
NA,TRBV7-3,TRBJ2-1,NA,TGTGCCAGCAGCTTAGGGACAGGGTCTGGCGGGAGGACCTCCTACAATGAGCAGTTCTTC,CASSLGTGSGGRTSYNEQFF
TRBD1,TRBV28,TRBJ1-4,NA,TGTGCCAGCAGTTTAATGGGACAGCCTAATGAAAAACTGTTTTTT,CASSLMGQPNEKLFF
NA,TRBV7-2,TRBJ1-5,NA,TGTGCCAGCAGCTTATATGGGGGGGATAGCAATCAGCCCCAGCATTTT,CASSLYGGDSNQPQHF
TRBD1,TRBV5-5,TRBJ2-6,NA,TGTGCCAGCAGCTTGGACAGGGGTTACTCTGGGGCCAACGTCCTGACTTTC,CASSLDRGYSGANVLTF
TRBD2,TRBV4-1,TRBJ2-7,once,TGCGCCAGCAGCCAAGAGGGGGGGGCTAGCGGGTCCTACGAGCAGTACTTC,CASSQEGGASGSYEQYF
NA,TRBV6-1,TRBJ2-7,once,TGTGCCAGCAGTGAGAGGACAGCTAGCTACGGGCAGTACTTC,CASSERTASYGQYF
NA,TRBV6-5,TRBJ2-1,NA,TGTGCCAGCAGTTACTCTGACAGTTTAGCTGAGCAGTTCTTC,CASSYSDSLAEQFF
TRBD2,TRBV7-9,TRBJ2-1,NA,TGTGCCAGCAGCTTCGGACTAGCGGGGCTTAGCAATGAGCAGTTCTTC,CASSFGLAGLSNEQFF
NA,TRBV28,TRBJ2-3,once,TGTGCCAGCAGTCCCCCTTCTAATTTTGGCACAGATACGCAGTATTTT,CASSPPSNFGTDTQYF
TRBD2,TRBV13,TRBJ2-7,NA,TGTGCCAGCAGCTCAGGGCTATTTGAAGGGACTAGTGGAGCCTACGAGCAGTACTTC,CASSSGLFEGTSGAYEQYF
NA,TRBV5-4,TRBJ1-4,NA,TGTGCCAGCAGCTTGGGAGACAGCGGGTTTAATGAAAAACTGTTTTTT,CASSLGDSGFNEKLFF
NA,TRBV9,TRBJ1-6,NA,TGTGCCAGCAGACCTTCAGGACGGGAAAATTCACCCCTCCACTTT,CASRPSGRENSPLHF
TRBD1,TRBV9,TRBJ2-7,NA,TGTGCCAGCAGCCGATTACGTCAGGGGGCCTACGAGCAGTACTTC,CASSRLRQGAYEQYF
NA,TRBV14,TRBJ2-7,NA,TGTGCCAGCAGCTACAACGTTAGGAGTTCTGCCTACGAGCAGTACTTC,CASSYNVRSSAYEQYF
NA,TRBV6-1,TRBJ1-4,few,TGTGCCAGCAGTGACGGGGGCGGGGGTGAAAAACTGTTTTTT,CASSDGGGGEKLFF
TRBD1,TRBV11-2,TRBJ2-7,NA,TGTGCCAGCAGCTTTAAAGGACAGGCATCGACCTACGAGCAGTACTTC,CASSFKGQASTYEQYF
NA,TRBV2,TRBJ2-7,NA,TGTGCCAGCACTAGAGCCCCCTACGAGCAGTACTTC,CASTRAPYEQYF
NA,TRBV7-3,TRBJ2-3,NA,TGTGCCAGCAGCTTAAATAGAGGGGGAGATACGCAGTATTTT,CASSLNRGGDTQYF
NA,TRBV6-1,TRBJ2-3,NA,TGTGCCAGCAGCCCCTCGACAGTCACAGATACGCAGTATTTT,CASSPSTVTDTQYF
NA,TRBV6-5,TRBJ1-1,NA,TGTGCCAGCAGTTATCTCCCCAGGAACACTGAAGCTTTCTTT,CASSYLPRNTEAFF